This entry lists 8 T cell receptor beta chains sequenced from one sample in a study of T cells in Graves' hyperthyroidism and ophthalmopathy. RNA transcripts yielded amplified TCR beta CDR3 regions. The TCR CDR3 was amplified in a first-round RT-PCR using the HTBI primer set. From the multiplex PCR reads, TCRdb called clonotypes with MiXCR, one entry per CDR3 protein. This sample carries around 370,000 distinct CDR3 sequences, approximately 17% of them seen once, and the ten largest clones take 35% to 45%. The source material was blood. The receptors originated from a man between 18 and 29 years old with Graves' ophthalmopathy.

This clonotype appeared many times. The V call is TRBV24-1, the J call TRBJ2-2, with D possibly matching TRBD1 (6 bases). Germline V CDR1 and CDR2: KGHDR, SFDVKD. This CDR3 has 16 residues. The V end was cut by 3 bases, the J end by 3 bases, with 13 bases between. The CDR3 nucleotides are TGTGCCACCAGTGATCTGCAGGGGATGGACACCGGGGAGCTGTTTTTT. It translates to CATSDLQGMDTGELFF.

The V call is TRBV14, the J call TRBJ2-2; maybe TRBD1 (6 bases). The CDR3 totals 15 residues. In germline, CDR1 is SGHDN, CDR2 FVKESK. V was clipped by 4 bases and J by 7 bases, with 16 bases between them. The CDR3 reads CASSLLTGLVGELFF. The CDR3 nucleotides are TGTGCCAGCAGCCTGCTCACAGGGCTTGTCGGGGAGCTGTTTTTT.

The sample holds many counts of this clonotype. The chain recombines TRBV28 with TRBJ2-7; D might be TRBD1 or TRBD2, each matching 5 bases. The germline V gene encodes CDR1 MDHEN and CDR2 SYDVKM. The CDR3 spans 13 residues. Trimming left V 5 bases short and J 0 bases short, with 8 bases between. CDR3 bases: TGTGCCAGCAGTGCCGGGACCTCCTACGAGCAGTACTTC. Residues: CASSAGTSYEQYF.

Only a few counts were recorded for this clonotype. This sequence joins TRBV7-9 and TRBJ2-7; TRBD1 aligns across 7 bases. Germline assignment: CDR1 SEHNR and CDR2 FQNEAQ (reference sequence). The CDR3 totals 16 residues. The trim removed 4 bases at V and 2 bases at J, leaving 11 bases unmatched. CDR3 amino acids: CASSSTAGTVTYEQYF. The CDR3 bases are TGTGCCAGCAGCTCCACCGCCGGGACAGTCACCTACGAGCAGTACTTC.

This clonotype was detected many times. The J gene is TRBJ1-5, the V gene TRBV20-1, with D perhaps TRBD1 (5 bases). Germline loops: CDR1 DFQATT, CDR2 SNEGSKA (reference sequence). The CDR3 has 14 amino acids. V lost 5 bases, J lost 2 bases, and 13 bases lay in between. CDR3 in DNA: TGCAGTGCTGGGGGACCGGGTGGCAATCAGCCCCAGCATTTT. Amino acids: CSAGGPGGNQPQHF.

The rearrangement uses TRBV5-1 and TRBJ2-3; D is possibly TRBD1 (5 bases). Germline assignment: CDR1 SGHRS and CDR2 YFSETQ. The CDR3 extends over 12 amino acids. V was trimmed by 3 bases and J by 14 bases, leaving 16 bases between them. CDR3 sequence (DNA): TGCGCCAGCAGCTCGGAGTCAGGGCTCGGGTATTTT. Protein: CASSSESGLGYF.

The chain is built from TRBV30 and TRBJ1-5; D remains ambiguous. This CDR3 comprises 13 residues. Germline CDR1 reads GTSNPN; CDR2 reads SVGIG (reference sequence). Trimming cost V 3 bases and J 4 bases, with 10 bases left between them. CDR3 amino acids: CAWSWNLNQPQHF. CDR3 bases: TGTGCCTGGAGCTGGAACCTTAATCAGCCCCAGCATTTT. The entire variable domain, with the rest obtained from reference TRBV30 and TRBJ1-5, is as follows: SQTIHQWPATLVQPVGSPLSLECTVEGTSNPNLYWYRQAAGRGLQLLFYSVGIGQISSEVPQNLSASRPQDRQFILSSKKLLLSDSGFYLCAWSWNLNQPQHFGDGTRLSIL.

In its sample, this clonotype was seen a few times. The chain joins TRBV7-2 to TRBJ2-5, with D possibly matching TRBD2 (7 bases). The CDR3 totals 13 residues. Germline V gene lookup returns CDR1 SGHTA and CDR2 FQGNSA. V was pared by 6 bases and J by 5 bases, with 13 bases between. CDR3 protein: CASSSGEGETQYF. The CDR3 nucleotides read TGTGCCAGCAGTTCAGGGGAGGGCGAGACCCAGTACTTC.